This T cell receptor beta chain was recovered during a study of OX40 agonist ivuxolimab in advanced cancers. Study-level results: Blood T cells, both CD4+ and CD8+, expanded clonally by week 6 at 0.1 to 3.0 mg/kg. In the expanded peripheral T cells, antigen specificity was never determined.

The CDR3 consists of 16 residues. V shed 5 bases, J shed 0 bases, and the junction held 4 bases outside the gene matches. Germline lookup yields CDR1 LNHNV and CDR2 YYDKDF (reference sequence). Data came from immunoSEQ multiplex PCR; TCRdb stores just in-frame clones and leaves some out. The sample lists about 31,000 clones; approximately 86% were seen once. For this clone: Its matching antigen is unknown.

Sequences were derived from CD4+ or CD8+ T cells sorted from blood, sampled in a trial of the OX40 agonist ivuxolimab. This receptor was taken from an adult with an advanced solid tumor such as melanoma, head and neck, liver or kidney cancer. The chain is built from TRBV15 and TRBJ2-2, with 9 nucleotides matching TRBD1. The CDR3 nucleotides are TGTGCCACCAGCGACTGGACAGGGGCGAACACCGGGGAGCTGTTTTTT. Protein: CATSDWTGANTGELFF. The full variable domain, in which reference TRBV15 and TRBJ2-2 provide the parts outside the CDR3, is DAMVIQNPRYQVTQFGKPVTLSCSQTLNHNVMYWYQQKSSQAPKLLFHYYDKDFNNEADTPDNFQSRRPNTSFCFLDIRSPGLGDTAMYLCATSDWTGANTGELFFGEGSRLTVL.